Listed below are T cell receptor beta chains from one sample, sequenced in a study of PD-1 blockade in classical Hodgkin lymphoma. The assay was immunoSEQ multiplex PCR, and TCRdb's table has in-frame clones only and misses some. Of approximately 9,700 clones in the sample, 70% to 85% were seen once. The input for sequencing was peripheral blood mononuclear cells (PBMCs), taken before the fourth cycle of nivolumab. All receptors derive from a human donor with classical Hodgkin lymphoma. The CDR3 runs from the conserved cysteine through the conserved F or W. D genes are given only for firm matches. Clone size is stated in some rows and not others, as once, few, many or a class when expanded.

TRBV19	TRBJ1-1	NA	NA	CASNLHISNTEAFF	TGTGCCAGTAACCTACACATATCGAACACTGAAGCTTTCTTT
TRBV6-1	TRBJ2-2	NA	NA	CASRLGGYNTGELFF	TGTGCCAGCAGGCTTGGGGGCTACAACACCGGGGAGCTGTTTTTT
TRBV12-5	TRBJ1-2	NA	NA	CASGPGTAAYGYTF	TGTGCTAGTGGCCCAGGGACGGCCGCCTATGGCTACACCTTC
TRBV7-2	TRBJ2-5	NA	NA	CASSGGGPGETQYF	TGTGCCAGCAGCGGAGGGGGGCCGGGGGAGACCCAGTACTTC
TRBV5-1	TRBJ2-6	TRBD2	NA	CASSFGTSDGANVLTF	TGCGCCAGCAGCTTTGGGACTAGCGATGGGGCCAACGTCCTGACTTTC
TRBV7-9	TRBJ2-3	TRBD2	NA	CASSFPTSGTDTQYF	TGTGCCAGCAGCTTTCCGACTAGCGGCACAGATACGCAGTATTTT
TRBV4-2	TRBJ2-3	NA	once	CASSQEMFGTDTQYF	TGTGCCAGCAGCCAGGAGATGTTCGGCACAGATACGCAGTATTTT
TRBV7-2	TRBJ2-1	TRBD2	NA	CASSATFWLAGAYNEQFF	TGTGCCAGCAGCGCCACGTTTTGGCTAGCGGGGGCCTACAATGAGCAGTTCTTC
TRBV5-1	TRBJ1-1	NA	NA	CASSLEGWAEAFF	TGCGCCAGCAGCTTGGAAGGATGGGCGGAAGCTTTCTTT
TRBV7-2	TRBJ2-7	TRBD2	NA	CASSDGGVSSYEQYF	TGTGCCAGCAGCGATGGGGGGGTGTCCTCCTACGAGCAGTACTTC
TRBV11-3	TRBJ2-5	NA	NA	CASSLDGTEETQYF	TGTGCCAGCAGCTTAGACGGGACTGAAGAGACCCAGTACTTC
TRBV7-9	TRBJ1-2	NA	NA	CASSLGGFRTNYGYTF	TGTGCCAGCAGCTTAGGAGGGTTCAGGACTAACTATGGCTACACCTTC
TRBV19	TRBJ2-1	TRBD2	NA	CASSLRSTSGGYEQFF	TGTGCCAGTAGTCTTCGGTCGACTAGCGGGGGTTATGAGCAGTTCTTC
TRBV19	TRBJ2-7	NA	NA	CASTSGTLREQYF	TGTGCCAGTACCTCTGGGACCCTGAGGGAGCAGTACTTC
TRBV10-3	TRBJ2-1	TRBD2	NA	CAISESRASGDYNEQFF	TGTGCCATCAGTGAGTCGAGGGCTAGCGGTGACTACAATGAGCAGTTCTTC
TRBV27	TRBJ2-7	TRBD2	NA	CASSFSAGGRTYEQYF	TGTGCCAGCAGTTTCAGCGCGGGGGGTCGGACCTACGAGCAGTACTTC
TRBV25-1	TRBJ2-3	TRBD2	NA	CASSRGTSAGTDTQYF	TGTGCCAGCAGCAGGGGGACTAGCGCCGGCACAGATACGCAGTATTTT
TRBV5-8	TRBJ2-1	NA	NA	CASSSDPVLYNEQFF	TGTGCCAGCAGCTCCGACCCGGTCCTTTACAATGAGCAGTTCTTC
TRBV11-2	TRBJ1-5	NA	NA	CASSLDYRRSNQPQHF	TGTGCCAGCAGCTTAGATTATCGGCGGAGCAATCAGCCCCAGCATTTT
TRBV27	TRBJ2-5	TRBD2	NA	CASSFSGSGVETQYF	TGTGCCAGCAGCTTTAGCGGGAGTGGGGTTGAGACCCAGTACTTC
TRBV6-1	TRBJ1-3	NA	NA	CASSEQGHSGNTIYF	TGTGCCAGCAGTGAACAGGGACACTCTGGAAACACCATATATTTT
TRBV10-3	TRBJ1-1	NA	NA	CAISPTGTNTEAFF	TGTGCCATCAGTCCGACAGGAACCAACACTGAAGCTTTCTTT
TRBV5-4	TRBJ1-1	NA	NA	CASSLLQGRGTEAFF	TGTGCCAGCAGCTTGCTCCAGGGCCGTGGGACTGAAGCTTTCTTT
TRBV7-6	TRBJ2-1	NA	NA	CASSLAGGGLYNEQFF	TGTGCCAGCAGCTTAGCTGGGGGGGGCCTCTACAATGAGCAGTTCTTC
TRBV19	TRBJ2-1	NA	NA	CASSPGSRISEQFF	TGTGCCAGTAGTCCAGGGTCGCGAATCAGTGAGCAGTTCTTC
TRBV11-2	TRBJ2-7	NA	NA	CASSFSTGDTSYEQYF	TGTGCCAGCAGCTTTTCGACAGGAGATACATCCTACGAGCAGTACTTC
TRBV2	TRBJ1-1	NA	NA	CASRYRGRSNTEAFF	TGTGCCAGCAGATACCGAGGGCGATCGAACACTGAAGCTTTCTTT
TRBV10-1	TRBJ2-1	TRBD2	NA	CASSEAGLAGNEQFF	TGCGCCAGCAGTGAGGCGGGACTAGCGGGGAATGAGCAGTTCTTC
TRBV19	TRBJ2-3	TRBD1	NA	CASRMTGVGDTQYF	TGTGCCAGTAGGATGACAGGGGTTGGTGATACGCAGTATTTT
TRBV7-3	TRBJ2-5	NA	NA	CASSLIGAAETQYF	TGTGCCAGCAGCTTAATTGGGGCTGCTGAGACCCAGTACTTC
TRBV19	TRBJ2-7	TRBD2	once	CASSIFISGGSSYEQYF	TGTGCCAGTAGTATATTTATTAGCGGGGGTAGCTCCTACGAGCAGTACTTC
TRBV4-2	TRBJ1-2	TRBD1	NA	CASSEDSGGYSGYTF	TGTGCCAGCAGCGAAGATTCAGGGGGCTATAGTGGCTACACCTTC
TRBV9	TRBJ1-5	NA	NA	CASSVAPGGNQPQHF	TGTGCCAGCAGCGTAGCTCCGGGGGGCAATCAGCCCCAGCATTTT
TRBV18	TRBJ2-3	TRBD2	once	CASSPPGLAGGPPDTQYF	TGTGCCAGCTCACCACCGGGACTAGCGGGGGGGCCCCCAGATACGCAGTATTTT
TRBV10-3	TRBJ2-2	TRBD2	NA	CATARGTSVPGELFF	TGTGCCACCGCCCGCGGGACTAGCGTGCCCGGGGAGCTGTTTTTT
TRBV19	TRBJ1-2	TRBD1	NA	CASSIPRGRYGYGYTF	TGTGCCAGTAGTATCCCCAGGGGGCGGTATGGCTATGGCTACACCTTC
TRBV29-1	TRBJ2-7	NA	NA	CSVPGQGYEQYF	TGCAGCGTTCCGGGACAAGGATACGAGCAGTACTTC
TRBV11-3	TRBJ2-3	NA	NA	CASSLEGRPTDTQYF	TGTGCCAGCAGCTTAGAGGGGCGGCCCACAGATACGCAGTATTTT
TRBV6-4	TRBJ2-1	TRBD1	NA	CASSSGTETNEQFF	TGTGCCAGCAGCTCCGGGACAGAGACCAATGAGCAGTTCTTC
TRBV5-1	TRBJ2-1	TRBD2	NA	CASSLGRAGAYNEQFF	TGCGCCAGCAGCTTGGGACGGGCGGGGGCCTACAATGAGCAGTTCTTC
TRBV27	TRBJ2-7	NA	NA	CASSGLGGREQYF	TGTGCCAGCAGCGGGTTGGGGGGCAGGGAGCAGTACTTC
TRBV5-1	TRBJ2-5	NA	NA	CASSLEDWGYQETQYF	TGCGCCAGCAGCTTGGAGGATTGGGGGTACCAAGAGACCCAGTACTTC
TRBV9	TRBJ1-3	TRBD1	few	CASSAGQASGNTIYF	TGTGCCAGCAGCGCCGGACAGGCCTCTGGAAACACCATATATTTT
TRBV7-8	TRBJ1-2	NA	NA	CASSLAGPVVRYGYTF	TGTGCCAGCAGCTTAGCGGGCCCCGTAGTACGATATGGCTACACCTTC
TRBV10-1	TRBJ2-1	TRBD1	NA	CASSDLQGAHNEQFF	TGCGCCAGCAGTGATCTACAGGGGGCGCACAATGAGCAGTTCTTC
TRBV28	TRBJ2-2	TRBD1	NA	CASSFRDRQNTGELFF	TGTGCCAGCAGTTTTCGGGACAGACAGAACACCGGGGAGCTGTTTTTT
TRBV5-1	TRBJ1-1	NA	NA	CASSGSEVNTEAFF	TGCGCCAGCAGCGGGTCTGAGGTGAACACTGAAGCTTTCTTT
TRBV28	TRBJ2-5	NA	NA	CASRRARPQETQYF	TGTGCCAGCCGACGAGCGCGGCCTCAAGAGACCCAGTACTTC